The table lists the clone carrying this T cell receptor beta chain with a few counts. The CDR3 extends over 14 amino acids. Trimming stripped 5 bases from V and 0 bases from J, with 10 bases between. Looked up from germline, CDR1 is MNHEY and CDR2 is SMNVEV (reference sequence). TCRdb itself ran the RT-PCR reads through MiXCR, one entry per CDR3 protein. This table holds hundreds of thousands of distinct CDR3 sequences, over 12% found once. The clonotype comes from a female donor in good health, serving as a healthy control. This sequence joins TRBV27 and TRBJ1-1; D possibly corresponds to TRBD1 (5 bases). Source material: memory CD4+ T cells from blood. The CDR3 here is CASSAYRMNTEAFF. The CDR3, as DNA: TGTGCCAGCAGTGCCTACAGGATGAACACTGAAGCTTTCTTT.